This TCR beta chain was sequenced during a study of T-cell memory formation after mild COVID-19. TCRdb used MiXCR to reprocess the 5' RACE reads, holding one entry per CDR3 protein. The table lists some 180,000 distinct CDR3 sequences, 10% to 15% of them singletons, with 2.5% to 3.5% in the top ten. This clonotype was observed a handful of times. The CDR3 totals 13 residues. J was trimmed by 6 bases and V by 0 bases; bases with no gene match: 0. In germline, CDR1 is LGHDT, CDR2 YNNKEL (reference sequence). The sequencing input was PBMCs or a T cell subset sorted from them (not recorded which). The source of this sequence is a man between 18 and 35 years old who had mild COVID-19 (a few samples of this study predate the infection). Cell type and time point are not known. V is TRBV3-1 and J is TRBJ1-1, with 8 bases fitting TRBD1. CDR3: CASSQDRGPEAFF. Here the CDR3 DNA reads TGTGCCAGCAGCCAAGACAGGGGGCCTGAAGCTTTCTTT.